Reported below is one T cell receptor beta chain. The data belong to a study of blood T cell repertoires in COVID-19. Looking at the study overall: Whether acute or convalescent, the COVID-19 samples came from the United States, Italy and Spain. T cells, B-cell-depleted T cells, or PBMCs supplied cDNA or gDNA.

J was trimmed by 5 bases and V by 0 bases; bases with no gene match: 4. Germline V CDR1 and CDR2: SEHNR, FQNEAQ (reference sequence). The CDR3 spans 15 residues. Original analysis: Amplified reference gene primers provided the basis for estimating nucleated cell counts. Libraries were prepared by immunoSEQ multiplex PCR; TCRdb keeps only in-frame clonotypes and omits some of them. That table furnishes V, J and clone size, whereas the DNA furnished D and trimming. Of over 200,000 clones in the sample, roughly 90% were seen once. The TCR was taken from a woman aged 60-70 years with acute or convalescent COVID-19. The rearrangement links TRBV7-9 to TRBJ1-5; 7 bases are shared with TRBD1. The sample comprised peripheral blood. The CDR3 sequence is CASSLANGQDQPQHF. The CDR3 nucleotides are TGTGCCAGCAGCTTAGCCAACGGACAGGATCAGCCCCAGCATTTT.